Each of the 22 T cell receptor beta chains below was sequenced from the same sample in a study of T-cell reconstitution after alpha-beta-depleted transplantation in children. Unique molecular identifiers were built into the TCRbeta library. Each CDR3 protein is one row after TCRdb ran MiXCR on the PCR reads. Here the sample spans under 300,000 distinct CDR3 sequences, 11% being singletons. The sample in question was peripheral blood, obtained 180 days after TCRalphabeta/CD19-depleted stem cell transplant. All receptors come from a male patient between 2 and 10 years old who had a stem cell transplant for chronic granulomatous disease, so the T cells may come from the graft donor.

This clonotype was counted ten times or more. The gene calls are TRBV25-1 and TRBJ1-3; D uncertain. CDR1 MGHDK and CDR2 SYGVNS come from the germline V gene. This CDR3 region has 13 residues. V gave up 5 bases and J gave up 2 bases, with 7 bases separating them. In DNA, the CDR3 is TGTGCCAGCAGTCTCACTACTGGAAACACCATATATTTT. This translates into CASSLTTGNTIYF.

The table lists this clonotype with many counts. The rearrangement links TRBV18 to TRBJ1-2, with a weak D call TRBD1 (5 bases). Germline CDR1 reads KGHSH; CDR2 reads LQKENI. The CDR3 loop spans 15 amino acids. Trimming took 1 base from V and 3 from J, leaving 12 bases between them. The CDR3 is CASSPLLGPDYGYTF. CDR3 nucleotides: TGTGCCAGCTCACCACTTCTGGGGCCGGACTATGGCTACACCTTC.

This clonotype showed up many times. The chain combines TRBV15 with TRBJ2-1, with a possible D match to TRBD1 (6 bases). CDR3 size: 13 residues. The germline V gene encodes CDR1 LNHNV and CDR2 YYDKDF (reference sequence). The V gene lost 1 base and the J gene lost 8 bases, with 9 bases spanning the gap. The CDR3 nucleotides read TGTGCCACCAGCAGAGGGGGGCCTTATGAGCAGTTCTTC. It is translated as CATSRGGPYEQFF.

This clonotype was seen many times. This chain connects TRBV28 to TRBJ2-7; 11 nucleotides line up with TRBD2. The trim removed 5 bases at V and 2 bases at J, leaving 5 bases unmatched. The CDR3 totals 15 residues. The germline V gene has CDR1 MDHEN and CDR2 SYDVKM. The CDR3 coding sequence is TGTGCCAGCAGTCAACTAGCGGGGGTCCCCTACGAGCAGTACTTC. Its protein is CASSQLAGVPYEQYF.

This clonotype was picked up many times. The chain couples TRBV5-1 to TRBJ2-7, with unresolved D. With 0 bases removed from V and 1 base from J, the gap between germline ends came to 11 bases. The CDR3 covers 15 residues. CDR1 and CDR2 (germline): SGHRS, YFSETQ. The CDR3 region is CASSLDPNPSYEQYF. The CDR3 DNA reads TGCGCCAGCAGCTTGGACCCAAACCCATCCTACGAGCAGTACTTC. Based on the CDR3 plus reference TRBV5-1 and TRBJ2-7, the full variable domain is KAGVTQTPRYLIKTRGQQVTLSCSPISGHRSVSWYQQTPGQGLQFLFEYFSETQRNKGNFPGRFSGRQFSNSRSEMNVSTLELGDSALYLCASSLDPNPSYEQYFGPGTRLTVT.

A word on this clonotype: This may arise from a read error, as a much more abundant clone is one base away. CDR3 residues: CASSFRDLNTEAFF. The DNA for the CDR3 is TGTGCCAGCAGTTTCCGCGATTTAAACACTGAAGCTTTCTTT. This rearrangement joins TRBV12-3 or TRBV12-4 to TRBJ1-1; D remains unclear. V was pared by 3 bases and J by 2 bases, with 10 bases between. The CDR3 contains 14 residues.

This clonotype was found many times. The chain employs TRBV12-3 or TRBV12-4 and TRBJ2-3; D might be TRBD2 (5 bases). The CDR3 extends over 14 amino acids. Trimming took off 3 bases at V and 4 bases at J, with 11 bases between the two ends. In DNA, the CDR3 is TGTGCCAGCAGTTTTGGGGAGTTAGCAGATACGCAGTATTTT. Amino acids: CASSFGELADTQYF.

The sample holds many counts of this clonotype. The gene calls are TRBV6-5 and TRBJ2-2; the D is unclear. CDR1 is MNHEY, CDR2 SVGAGI, per germline. The ends were cut back, 1 base at V and 4 bases at J, with 7 bases in the middle. The CDR3 is made up of 14 amino acids. The CDR3 DNA reads as TGTGCCAGCAGTTACTTGGTGGTCACCGGGGAGCTGTTTTTT. This codes for CASSYLVVTGELFF.

This clonotype was recorded many times. The V call is TRBV7-3, the J call TRBJ2-1, with a weak D call TRBD1 (6 bases). The germline CDR1 and CDR2 sequences are SGHTA and FQGTGA. Between the trimmed V and J ends, which lost 5 bases and 0 bases, there was a span of 11 bases. This CDR3 contains 15 residues. Here the CDR3 reads CASSPRQASYNEQFF. CDR3 bases: TGTGCCAGCAGCCCCCGACAGGCCTCCTACAATGAGCAGTTCTTC.

To note about this clonotype: A clone one base away is much larger, so this may be a read error. This sequence joins TRBV12-3 or TRBV12-4 and TRBJ2-1, with D unresolved. The V end was cut by 3 bases, the J end by 2 bases, with 17 bases between. The CDR3 is 17 amino acids. For the CDR3, the DNA is TGTGCCAGCAGTTTTGGTATCAACGGAATCGCCTACAATGAGCAGTTCTTC. Its protein product is CASSFGINGIAYNEQFF.

The V and J genes are TRBV12-3 or TRBV12-4 and TRBJ2-7, with 7 bases lining up with TRBD2. The CDR3 is 15 residues long. The trim removed 9 bases at V and 1 base at J, leaving 12 bases unmatched. In DNA form, the CDR3 reads TGTGCCAGTCCGAGCCGAGGGAGGGTTTCCTACGAGCAGTACTTC. The encoded protein is CASPSRGRVSYEQYF.

In this sample, this clonotype turned up a few times. V usage is TRBV6-5 and J usage is TRBJ1-5; TRBD1 aligns across 8 bases. Unmatched junction bases numbered 9, after V lost 4 bases and J lost 10 bases. Germline V gene lookup returns CDR1 MNHEY and CDR2 SVGAGI. CDR3 length: 14 amino acids. CDR3 amino acids: CASSSTGGNKPQHF. The CDR3 nucleotides read TGTGCCAGCAGTTCTACAGGGGGAAATAAACCCCAGCATTTT.

The V and J genes are TRBV5-1 and TRBJ1-1, with D hard to call. The V gene lost 3 bases and the J gene lost 5 bases, with 8 bases spanning the gap. Germline assignment: CDR1 SGHRS and CDR2 YFSETQ. The CDR3 length is 12 residues. CDR3 sequence reads: CASSSEGTEAFF. The CDR3 region has the DNA TGCGCCAGCAGCTCCGAGGGTACTGAAGCTTTCTTT.

This clonotype was observed a few times. The chain is built from TRBV21-1 and TRBJ2-5; the D segment call TRBD1 is taken from the table without a DNA check. TRBV21-1 is a pseudogene. The CDR3 is 14 residues long. The CDR3 DNA follows: TGTGCCAGCAGCTACTCAGGACAGAAAGAGACCCAGTACTTC. It translates to CASSYSGQKETQYF.

J is TRBJ1-1 and V is TRBV7-3; TRBD1 matches at 8 bases. Germline trimming cut 8 bases from V and 4 bases from J; bases unmatched to any gene: 9. CDR3 length: 14 residues. Germline V CDR1 and CDR2: SGHTA, FQGTGA. The CDR3 spells CASGPGTGGTEAFF. DNA for the CDR3: TGTGCCAGCGGCCCCGGGACAGGAGGCACTGAAGCTTTCTTT.

Many counts were recorded for this clonotype. J is TRBJ2-6 and V is TRBV5-1; 8 bases agree with TRBD1. V dropped 4 bases and J dropped 0; count of bases not matched to a gene: 3. The germline CDR1 and CDR2 sequences are SGHRS and YFSETQ. The CDR3 spans 16 residues. The CDR3 sequence is CASSPGQGSGANVLTF. The CDR3 DNA reads as TGCGCCAGCAGCCCTGGACAGGGCTCTGGGGCCAACGTCCTGACTTTC.

The rearrangement uses TRBV11-2 and TRBJ2-1; weak D call: TRBD2 (5 bases). Per germline, CDR1 SGHAT and CDR2 FQNNGV. The ends were cut back, 3 bases at V and 8 bases at J, with 14 bases in the middle. This CDR3 contains 14 residues. The DNA of the CDR3 is TGTGCCAGCAGCTTGCTAGTTTATAGCGATGAGCAGTTCTTC. It codes for CASSLLVYSDEQFF.

As for this clonotype: A much larger clone differs from this one at a single base, so this may be a read error. This likely comes from a read error, as the CDR3 has no conserved phenylalanine or tryptophan at its end. The chain is built from TRBV20-1 and TRBJ2-7; 7 bases are shared with TRBD1. CDR3 length equals 14 residues. Trimming cost V 6 bases and J 1 base; bases outside gene matches: 9. Germline-derived CDR1 and CDR2 are DFQATT and SNEGSKA (reference sequence). CDR3 sequence: CSAPNRGNSYEQYY. Here the CDR3 DNA reads TGCAGTGCCCCCAACAGGGGCAATTCCTACGAGCAGTACTAC.

This clonotype has ten or more counts. The V gene is TRBV28, the J gene TRBJ2-3; 8 positions agree with TRBD1. Trimming at V came to 3 bases and at J to 3 bases, leaving 5 bases not matched to a gene. Germline loops: CDR1 MDHEN, CDR2 SYDVKM. The CDR3 is made up of 15 amino acids. The CDR3 loop is CASSFVGTGTDTQYF. In DNA form, the CDR3 reads TGTGCCAGCAGTTTTGTGGGGACAGGTACAGATACGCAGTATTTT.

Notes on this clonotype: A much more abundant neighbour one base away suggests this may be a read error. The chain has TRBV20-1 and TRBJ2-1; no firm D call. Per the germline V gene, CDR1 is DFQATT and CDR2 is SNEGSKA (reference sequence). The CDR3 loop spans 12 amino acids. V was clipped by 5 bases and J by 8 bases, with 13 bases between them. CDR3 nucleotides: TGCAGTGCTGCCTTACCTTGGGATGAGCAGTTCTTC. Protein product: CSAALPWDEQFF.

This clonotype has a count of ten or more. CDR3 sequence (DNA): TGTGCCACCGGAAGACAAGAGACCCAGTACTTC. Its protein is CATGRQETQYF. The gene calls are TRBV15 and TRBJ2-5; D not certain. V gave up 8 bases and J gave up 2 bases, with 6 bases separating them. The CDR3 has 11 amino acids. CDR1 is LNHNV and CDR2 is YYDKDF in the germline V gene (reference sequence).

This clonotype was recorded at least ten times. The rearrangement joins TRBV20-1 to TRBJ1-1; 7 positions match TRBD1. V gave up 2 bases and J gave up 5 bases; unmatched junction bases: 11. CDR3 length: 15 amino acids. Germline loops: CDR1 DFQATT, CDR2 SNEGSKA (reference sequence). The CDR3 loop reads CSARLSSTGRTEAFF. As DNA, the CDR3 is TGCAGTGCTAGACTATCCTCGACAGGGAGGACTGAAGCTTTCTTT.